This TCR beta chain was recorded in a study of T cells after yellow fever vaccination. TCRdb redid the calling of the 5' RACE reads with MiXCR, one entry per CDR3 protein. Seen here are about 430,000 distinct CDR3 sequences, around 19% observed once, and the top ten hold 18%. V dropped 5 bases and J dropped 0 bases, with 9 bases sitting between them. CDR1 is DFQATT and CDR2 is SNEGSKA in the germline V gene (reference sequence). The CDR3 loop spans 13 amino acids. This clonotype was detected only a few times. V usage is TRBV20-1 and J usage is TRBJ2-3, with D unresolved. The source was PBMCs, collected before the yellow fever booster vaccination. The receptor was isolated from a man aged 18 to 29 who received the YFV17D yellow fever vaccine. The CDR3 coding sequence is TGCAGTGCTCGGCCCCAAAGCACAGATACGCAGTATTTT. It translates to CSARPQSTDTQYF.